This is a list of T cell receptor beta chains from one sample in a study of blood T cell repertoires in COVID-19. Measured with immunoSEQ multiplex PCR; TCRdb has only the in-frame clones, and not every one. The table records about 43,000 clones, 86% of them present only once. Sequences were obtained from peripheral blood. The receptors come from a man between 60 and 75 years old with active COVID-19. The CDR3 runs from the conserved cysteine through the conserved F or W. D genes are given only for firm matches. Rows may omit the clone size; those that give it use once, few, many or a size class.

d_gene	abundance	j_gene	v_gene	CDR3nt	CDR3aa
-	-	TRBJ2-3	TRBV13	TGTGCCAGCAGCTTAGTGGCGGGTGGCACAGATACGCAGTATTTT	CASSLVAGGTDTQYF
TRBD2	-	TRBJ2-3	TRBV11-2	TGTGCCAGCAGCCTCGAGGCGGGAGTATCGGCAGATACGCAGTATTTT	CASSLEAGVSADTQYF
TRBD2	once	TRBJ2-3	TRBV7-3	TGTGCCAGCAGCTTACGACCGGGGAGGGAAGATACGCAGTATTTT	CASSLRPGREDTQYF
-	-	TRBJ2-5	TRBV6-5	TGTGCCAGCAGTTACTCGTCCCGAGGGTCGGGCCAGTACTTC	CASSYSSRGSGQYF
TRBD2	once	TRBJ2-7	TRBV4-1	TGCGCCAGCAGCTTCGGGGGAGGGGACTACGAGCAGTACTTC	CASSFGGGDYEQYF
-	-	TRBJ2-5	TRBV6-2/TRBV6-3	TGTGCCAGCAGTCTGACATTTCAAGAGACCCAGTACTTC	CASSLTFQETQYF
TRBD2	-	TRBJ2-7	TRBV2	TGTGCCAGCAGTGAGGCTAGCGGATCCTACGAGCAGTACTTC	CASSEASGSYEQYF
TRBD2	-	TRBJ2-1	TRBV11-3	TGTGCCAGCAGCGCACCCGGGAGGGAGGGTCCGTTCTTC	CASSAPGREGPFF
TRBD1	-	TRBJ1-2	TRBV28	TGTGCCAGCAGTCCGACAGGGTACTATGGCTACACCTTC	CASSPTGYYGYTF
TRBD1	-	TRBJ2-7	TRBV7-2	TGTGCCAGCAGCTTAGTAGGCGGACCGACAGGGGGCGAGCAGTACTTC	CASSLVGGPTGGEQYF
-	once	TRBJ2-1	TRBV5-8	TGTGCCAGCAGCTTGGCCGCGAGGACAGCGTTTTACAATGAGCAGTTCTTC	CASSLAARTAFYNEQFF
-	-	TRBJ1-5	TRBV19	TGTGCCAGTATCCCGGGGGGGAGAACTGGTAATCAGCCCCAGCATTTT	CASIPGGRTGNQPQHF
-	-	TRBJ2-2	TRBV5-4	TGTGCCAGCAGCTTGAACTACTGGAACACCGGGGAGCTGTTTTTT	CASSLNYWNTGELFF
-	-	TRBJ1-5	TRBV28	TGTGCCAGCAGTCTCCCAGGACCCCAGCATTTT	CASSLPGPQHF
TRBD2	-	TRBJ2-2	TRBV2	TGTGCCAGCAGTGAACTAGCGGGTGGGGAGCTGTTTTTT	CASSELAGGELFF
-	-	TRBJ2-7	TRBV6-5	TGTGCCACCAAATTGAGGAGCTCCTACGAGCAGTACTTC	CATKLRSSYEQYF
TRBD1	-	TRBJ1-1	TRBV19	TGTGCCAGTGGGACACAGGGGGCGAACACTGAAGCTTTCTTT	CASGTQGANTEAFF
TRBD2	-	TRBJ2-5	TRBV3-1/TRBV3-2	TGTGCCAGCAGCTCCGGGAGGAACGTTCAAGAGACCCAGTACTTC	CASSSGRNVQETQYF
-	few	TRBJ2-3	TRBV25-1	TGTGCCAGCGCCGCTGGGCGGGATTATCGCGATACGCAGTATTTT	CASAAGRDYRDTQYF
TRBD2	-	TRBJ2-7	TRBV10-3	TGTGCCATTCGGACTAGCAGCTCCTACGAGCAGTACTTC	CAIRTSSSYEQYF
TRBD1	-	TRBJ2-7	TRBV23-1	TGCGCCAGCAGTCAGTGGGACAGCCGTTCCTACGAGCAGTACTTC	CASSQWDSRSYEQYF
-	-	TRBJ1-2	TRBV19	TGTGCCAGTAGTCCCAGGACAGCTTTTAACTATGGCTACACCTTC	CASSPRTAFNYGYTF
-	once	TRBJ2-7	TRBV28	TGTGCCAGCAGTCGGGAGTACTACGAGCAGTACTTC	CASSREYYEQYF
-	-	TRBJ2-7	TRBV3-1/TRBV3-2	TGTGCCAGCAGCCAAGGCGGGACAGTCAGCTCCTACGAGCAGTACTTC	CASSQGGTVSSYEQYF
-	once	TRBJ1-1	TRBV10-3	TGTGCCATCAGTGAGGAAGCACAGCCGAACACTGAAGCTTTCTTT	CAISEEAQPNTEAFF
TRBD1	few	TRBJ2-3	TRBV7-7	TGTGCCAGCAGCCCCACCGGGACAGGGGTTGCGGATACGCAGTATTTT	CASSPTGTGVADTQYF
-	-	TRBJ1-2	TRBV18	TGTGCCAGCTCACCGGGACACTTGGGAGATGGCTACACCTTC	CASSPGHLGDGYTF
TRBD2	-	TRBJ2-6	TRBV28	TGTGTCGTCGGGGGGGGCTCTGGGGCCAACGTCCTGACTTTC	CVVGGGSGANVLTF
TRBD1	few	TRBJ2-7	TRBV7-9	TGTGCCAGCAAAACCGGGACAGGGGAAGAGCAGTACTTC	CASKTGTGEEQYF
-	-	TRBJ2-1	TRBV7-8	TGTGCCAGCAGCTTCCGCGGGGCCACCTACAATGAGCAGTTCTTC	CASSFRGATYNEQFF
-	-	TRBJ1-1	TRBV7-8	TGTGCCAGCAGCTTATTCGGGGTAACGAACACTGAAGCTTTCTTT	CASSLFGVTNTEAFF
TRBD1	once	TRBJ1-2	TRBV5-1	TGCGCCAGCAGCGGGGGACAGAACTATGGCTACACCTTC	CASSGGQNYGYTF
-	-	TRBJ2-7	TRBV27	TGTGCCAGCAGTTTCCCCGGGAGCGGTGAGCAGTACTTC	CASSFPGSGEQYF
TRBD1	-	TRBJ2-3	TRBV11-3	TGTGCCAGCAGCTTGGACAGGGCAGATACGCAGTATTTT	CASSLDRADTQYF
TRBD1	-	TRBJ1-4	TRBV6-5	TGTGCCAGCAGTTTAACAGGGGGGAATGAAAAACTGTTTTTT	CASSLTGGNEKLFF
-	-	TRBJ2-1	TRBV20-1	TGCAGTGCTAGTCAGGGGACCTACAATGAGCAGTTCTTC	CSASQGTYNEQFF
TRBD1	-	TRBJ1-1	TRBV29-1	TGCAGCGCCAGGACAGGGGGTGAAGCTTTCTTT	CSARTGGEAFF
-	-	TRBJ1-5	TRBV21-1	TGTGCCAGCAGCAAAGCTAGCAAAGGGACAGGGGTTTTCAAAAATCAGCCCCAGCATTTT	CASSKASKGTGVFKNQPQHF
-	-	TRBJ2-7	TRBV2	TGTGCCAGCAGTGGTCTATCCTACGAGCAGTACTTC	CASSGLSYEQYF
TRBD1	-	TRBJ2-1	TRBV19	TGTGCCAGTAGTCCCAGACAGGGCAATGAGCAGTTCTTC	CASSPRQGNEQFF
-	-	TRBJ1-2	TRBV28	TGTGCCAGCACATTGCCCCAGGGGAATGGCTACACCTTC	CASTLPQGNGYTF
TRBD1	few	TRBJ1-5	TRBV2	TGTGCCAGCAGGGCCGGGACAGGGGGCTTCATGGGAGATCAGCCCCAGCATTTT	CASRAGTGGFMGDQPQHF
-	once	TRBJ2-6	TRBV6-4	TGTGCCAGCAGTGACTCAACAGGCTCTGGGGCCAACGTCCTGACTTTC	CASSDSTGSGANVLTF
TRBD1	-	TRBJ1-1	TRBV6-2/TRBV6-3	TGTGCCAGCAGTCCCCCGGGACAGGGCGTGAGAACTGAAGCTTTCTTT	CASSPPGQGVRTEAFF
-	-	TRBJ1-3	TRBV2	TGTGCCAGCGGAGCGAGTCCCGGAAACACCATATATTTT	CASGASPGNTIYF
-	-	TRBJ2-1	TRBV6-1	TGTGCCAGCAGCGACCCACAGGTCCATCAGTTCTTC	CASSDPQVHQFF
-	-	TRBJ2-5	TRBV18	TGTGCCAGCTCACGGGTTCAGGGCTTGGAGACCCAGTACTTC	CASSRVQGLETQYF
-	-	TRBJ1-2	TRBV7-8	TGTGCCAGCAGCTTAGCCCCACCCCTAGGCGCTTCTAACTATGGCTACACCTTC	CASSLAPPLGASNYGYTF
TRBD2	-	TRBJ2-3	TRBV7-9	TGTGCCAGCAGCTACCCGGGACTAGCGTTGGATACGCAGTATTTT	CASSYPGLALDTQYF
-	-	TRBJ2-5	TRBV18	TGTGCCAGCTCACCTCCCTCAGATGAAGAGACCCAGTACTTC	CASSPPSDEETQYF
-	-	TRBJ2-2	TRBV11-3	TGTGCCAGCAGCTTCCGACTGACCGGGGAGCTGTTTTTT	CASSFRLTGELFF
TRBD1	-	TRBJ2-3	TRBV19	TGTGCCAGTAGCCTGGACAGGGAGAGGGATACGCAGTATTTT	CASSLDRERDTQYF
-	-	TRBJ2-2	TRBV7-8	TGTGCCAGCAGCTTAGCCGGCGGGTCAACCGGGGAGCTGTTTTTT	CASSLAGGSTGELFF
TRBD2	-	TRBJ2-1	TRBV6-5	TGTGCCAGCAGGAAGACTAGCGATGAGCAGTTCTTC	CASRKTSDEQFF
TRBD1	few	TRBJ1-2	TRBV6-5	TGTGCCAGCAGTTTCGGGACAGGAAGCTATGGCTACACCTTC	CASSFGTGSYGYTF
TRBD2	-	TRBJ2-2	TRBV5-8	TGTGCCAGCAGCTTGTTTCTAGCGGGAAGCACCGGGGAGCTGTTTTTT	CASSLFLAGSTGELFF
-	few	TRBJ2-3	TRBV7-7	TGTGCTAGCAGCCCCCCCCCTTCCTTCACAGATACGCAGTATTTT	CASSPPPSFTDTQYF
-	few	TRBJ2-7	TRBV19	TGTGCCAGTAGTCCCACAGTGAACTCATACGAGCAGTACTTC	CASSPTVNSYEQYF
-	-	TRBJ2-7	TRBV30	TGTGCCTGGAGTGTTGGAGGGTCGGAGCAGTACTTC	CAWSVGGSEQYF
-	-	TRBJ2-3	TRBV5-1	TGCGCCAGCAGCTTGGGGGAAGGGGCGCTTGCCGATACGCAGTATTTT	CASSLGEGALADTQYF